What follows are 3 T cell receptor beta chains derived from one specimen sequenced in a study of CD8+ T cells in alopecia areata. In each case, RNA was isolated and then reverse transcribed into cDNA as the sequencing template. Only in-frame clones appear in the TCRdb table, and some are missing; sequencing was by immunoSEQ multiplex PCR. The sample comprises under 150,000 clones, roughly 60% of which are singletons, and approximately 34% rests with the top ten. Sample: CD8+ T cells sorted from blood. Every receptor here comes from a human donor in good health.

This clone appeared a few times. DNA for the CDR3: TGCGCCAGCAGCCAAGTTCTGGATCGGAAGACCCAGTACTTC. Its protein is CASSQVLDRKTQYF. V usage is TRBV4-1 and J usage is TRBJ2-5, with D unclear. Trimming removed 1 base from V and 6 bases from J, with 12 bases in between. In germline, CDR1 is MGHRA, CDR2 YSYEKL. The CDR3 extends over 14 amino acids.

This clone turned up a few times. The J gene is TRBJ1-2, the V gene TRBV6-4; TRBD1 is a possible D gene (6 bases). The CDR3 covers 11 residues. V was cut by 8 bases and J by 8 bases, with 12 bases left in between. Germline V CDR1 and CDR2: MRHNA, SNTAGT. CDR3 sequence reads: CASSTGGGYTF. Here the CDR3 DNA reads TGTGCCAGCTCGACAGGCGGCGGCTACACCTTC.

This clone was seen only a few times. V and J are TRBV29-1 and TRBJ1-4, with 7 nucleotides matching TRBD1. CDR3 length: 14 residues. Germline lookup yields CDR1 SQVTM and CDR2 ANQGSEA. V lost 6 bases and J lost 6; bases outside the gene matches: 10. CDR3 amino acids: CSVTTFGTDEKLFF. CDR3 bases: TGCAGCGTCACCACTTTCGGGACAGATGAAAAACTGTTTTTT.